The rows below give T cell receptor beta chains drawn from one sample of a study of blood T cell repertoires in COVID-19. Profiled with immunoSEQ multiplex PCR; TCRdb holds only in-frame clones, not every one. The repertoire includes around 60,000 clones, roughly 83% of them detected once, and about 16% sits in the top ten. The material sequenced was peripheral blood. Receptors originate from a man between 60 and 70 years old with COVID-19, enrolled during active disease. The CDR3 runs from the conserved cysteine through the conserved F or W. The D gene is left open where the match is weak. Clone size is given for some rows only: seen once, a few or many times, or a class if the clone is expanded.

clone size: .; D gene: TRBD1; CDR3 length: 13; J gene: TRBJ2-2; V gene: TRBV11-2; CDR3 protein: CASNRGETGELFF; CDR3 DNA: TGTGCCAGTAACAGGGGGGAGACCGGGGAGCTGTTTTTT
clone size: .; D gene: .; CDR3 length: 12; J gene: TRBJ2-3; V gene: TRBV6-5; CDR3 protein: CASRESEDTQYF; CDR3 DNA: TGTGCCAGCAGGGAGAGTGAGGATACGCAGTATTTT
clone size: .; D gene: .; CDR3 length: 16; J gene: TRBJ2-1; V gene: TRBV7-6; CDR3 protein: CASSLVGRGTHNEQFF; CDR3 DNA: TGTGCCAGCAGCTTAGTAGGGAGGGGGACGCACAATGAGCAGTTCTTC
clone size: .; D gene: TRBD1; CDR3 length: 17; J gene: TRBJ2-3; V gene: TRBV9; CDR3 protein: CASSVGLGTGGSDTQYF; CDR3 DNA: TGTGCCAGCAGCGTAGGGTTAGGGACAGGGGGCTCAGATACGCAGTATTTT
clone size: .; D gene: .; CDR3 length: 15; J gene: TRBJ1-1; V gene: TRBV5-1; CDR3 protein: CASSPAQGMNTEAFF; CDR3 DNA: TGCGCCAGCAGCCCGGCTCAGGGCATGAACACTGAAGCTTTCTTT
clone size: .; D gene: TRBD2; CDR3 length: 15; J gene: TRBJ2-1; V gene: TRBV3-1/TRBV3-2; CDR3 protein: CASSHTSGGTIKQFF; CDR3 DNA: TGTGCCAGCAGCCATACTAGCGGGGGGACCATTAAGCAGTTCTTC
clone size: .; D gene: .; CDR3 length: 14; J gene: TRBJ1-2; V gene: TRBV6-5; CDR3 protein: CASSTQGGGNGYTF; CDR3 DNA: TGTGCCAGCAGTACACAGGGTGGGGGAAATGGCTACACCTTC
clone size: .; D gene: .; CDR3 length: 15; J gene: TRBJ1-1; V gene: TRBV11-2; CDR3 protein: CASSLGGGMNTEAFF; CDR3 DNA: TGTGCCAGCAGCTTAGGGGGGGGAATGAACACTGAAGCTTTCTTT
clone size: .; D gene: TRBD1; CDR3 length: 14; J gene: TRBJ1-5; V gene: TRBV3-1/TRBV3-2; CDR3 protein: CASSRGQGDQPQHF; CDR3 DNA: TGTGCCAGCAGCAGAGGACAGGGGGATCAGCCCCAGCATTTT
clone size: .; D gene: .; CDR3 length: 13; J gene: TRBJ2-7; V gene: TRBV14; CDR3 protein: CASSQDRDYEQYF; CDR3 DNA: TGTGCCAGCAGCCAAGATAGAGACTACGAGCAGTACTTC
clone size: .; D gene: .; CDR3 length: 17; J gene: TRBJ1-5; V gene: TRBV27; CDR3 protein: CASSSALRWRGNQPQHF; CDR3 DNA: TGTGCCAGCAGTTCCGCTCTCCGATGGAGGGGCAATCAGCCCCAGCATTTT
clone size: few; D gene: .; CDR3 length: 14; J gene: TRBJ2-7; V gene: TRBV7-9; CDR3 protein: CASSIQGNSYEQYF; CDR3 DNA: TGTGCCAGCAGCATTCAGGGTAACTCCTACGAGCAGTACTTC
clone size: .; D gene: .; CDR3 length: 15; J gene: TRBJ1-4; V gene: TRBV19; CDR3 protein: CASSNHRVLNEKLFF; CDR3 DNA: TGTGCCAGTAGTAACCACAGGGTTTTGAATGAAAAACTGTTTTTT
clone size: .; D gene: .; CDR3 length: 11; J gene: TRBJ2-3; V gene: TRBV12-3/TRBV12-4; CDR3 protein: CASSFDIGQYF; CDR3 DNA: TGTGCCAGCAGTTTTGACATAGGGCAGTATTTT
clone size: .; D gene: .; CDR3 length: 12; J gene: TRBJ2-3; V gene: TRBV12-3/TRBV12-4; CDR3 protein: CASSQSTDTQYF; CDR3 DNA: TGTGCCAGCAGCCAAAGCACAGATACGCAGTATTTT
clone size: once; D gene: .; CDR3 length: 16; J gene: TRBJ2-2; V gene: TRBV19; CDR3 protein: CASGNRGGGITGELFF; CDR3 DNA: TGTGCCAGTGGAAACAGGGGCGGCGGGATCACCGGGGAGCTGTTTTTT
clone size: .; D gene: .; CDR3 length: 16; J gene: TRBJ1-2; V gene: TRBV5-1; CDR3 protein: CASSSGTPEFGYGYTF; CDR3 DNA: TGCGCCAGCAGTTCCGGGACACCGGAATTCGGCTATGGCTACACCTTC
clone size: .; D gene: .; CDR3 length: 13; J gene: TRBJ2-1; V gene: TRBV4-1; CDR3 protein: CASSQDGLYEQFF; CDR3 DNA: TGCGCCAGCAGCCAAGATGGGCTATATGAGCAGTTCTTC
clone size: few; D gene: .; CDR3 length: 14; J gene: TRBJ1-1; V gene: TRBV3-1/TRBV3-2; CDR3 protein: CASSRGTRDMEAFF; CDR3 DNA: TGTGCCAGCAGCCGAGGAACCAGGGATATGGAAGCTTTCTTT
clone size: .; D gene: .; CDR3 length: 15; J gene: TRBJ2-5; V gene: TRBV5-1; CDR3 protein: CASSLAGAPVETQYF; CDR3 DNA: TGCGCCAGCAGCTTGGCTGGAGCGCCGGTGGAGACCCAGTACTTC
clone size: .; D gene: TRBD1; CDR3 length: 16; J gene: TRBJ2-1; V gene: TRBV7-6; CDR3 protein: CASSSPGQVSYNEQFF; CDR3 DNA: TGTGCCAGCAGCTCACCGGGACAGGTCTCCTACAATGAGCAGTTCTTC
clone size: .; D gene: .; CDR3 length: 15; J gene: TRBJ2-2; V gene: TRBV3-1/TRBV3-2; CDR3 protein: CASSQGGGGTGELFF; CDR3 DNA: TGTGCCAGCAGCCAAGGTGGCGGCGGAACCGGGGAGCTGTTTTTT
clone size: .; D gene: .; CDR3 length: 15; J gene: TRBJ1-4; V gene: TRBV6-4; CDR3 protein: CASSDSGRSNEKLFF; CDR3 DNA: TGTGCCAGCAGTGACTCGGGGCGATCTAATGAAAAACTGTTTTTT
clone size: once; D gene: TRBD2; CDR3 length: 18; J gene: TRBJ2-3; V gene: TRBV5-1; CDR3 protein: CASSLAGSGGLGTDTQYF; CDR3 DNA: TGCGCCAGCAGCTTGGCGGGTAGCGGGGGCCTCGGCACAGATACGCAGTATTTT
clone size: .; D gene: TRBD2; CDR3 length: 13; J gene: TRBJ2-5; V gene: TRBV14; CDR3 protein: CASTRGLGETQYF; CDR3 DNA: TGTGCCAGCACCCGGGGACTAGGGGAGACCCAGTACTTC
clone size: .; D gene: TRBD2; CDR3 length: 14; J gene: TRBJ2-1; V gene: TRBV6-5; CDR3 protein: CASASRGAGNEQFF; CDR3 DNA: TGTGCCAGCGCCTCGCGGGGGGCGGGCAATGAGCAGTTCTTC
clone size: .; D gene: TRBD2; CDR3 length: 15; J gene: TRBJ2-4; V gene: TRBV9; CDR3 protein: CASSVGGNLADIQYF; CDR3 DNA: TGTGCCAGCAGCGTCGGGGGGAACTTAGCAGACATTCAGTACTTC
clone size: .; D gene: .; CDR3 length: 12; J gene: TRBJ1-6; V gene: TRBV27; CDR3 protein: CASTTTSGDLHF; CDR3 DNA: TGTGCCAGCACCACCACTAGCGGAGATCTCCACTTT
clone size: once; D gene: .; CDR3 length: 13; J gene: TRBJ1-5; V gene: TRBV5-1; CDR3 protein: CASSLERDQPQHF; CDR3 DNA: TGCGCCAGCAGCTTGGAGCGTGATCAGCCCCAGCATTTT
clone size: .; D gene: .; CDR3 length: 13; J gene: TRBJ2-7; V gene: TRBV12-5; CDR3 protein: CASGSGDIYEQYF; CDR3 DNA: TGTGCTAGTGGTTCCGGGGATATCTACGAGCAGTACTTC
clone size: once; D gene: .; CDR3 length: 12; J gene: TRBJ1-1; V gene: TRBV24-1; CDR3 protein: CASRRMNTEAFF; CDR3 DNA: TGTGCCAGCAGGAGGATGAACACTGAAGCTTTCTTT
clone size: .; D gene: TRBD2; CDR3 length: 16; J gene: TRBJ2-7; V gene: TRBV9; CDR3 protein: CASSARVYGGGNEQYF; CDR3 DNA: TGTGCCAGCAGCGCCCGCGTTTACGGCGGGGGGAACGAGCAGTACTTC
clone size: .; D gene: TRBD1; CDR3 length: 16; J gene: TRBJ2-5; V gene: TRBV11-2; CDR3 protein: CASSLGTGTGQETQYF; CDR3 DNA: TGTGCCAGCAGCCTTGGGACCGGGACAGGGCAAGAGACCCAGTACTTC
clone size: .; D gene: .; CDR3 length: 13; J gene: TRBJ2-7; V gene: TRBV12-3/TRBV12-4; CDR3 protein: CASTLQGSYEQYF; CDR3 DNA: TGTGCCAGCACCCTACAGGGCTCCTACGAGCAGTACTTC
clone size: .; D gene: .; CDR3 length: 16; J gene: TRBJ2-2; V gene: TRBV7-2; CDR3 protein: CASSPPRGSSTGELFF; CDR3 DNA: TGTGCCAGCAGCCCACCCCGGGGGAGTAGCACCGGGGAGCTGTTTTTT
clone size: once; D gene: .; CDR3 length: 13; J gene: TRBJ2-5; V gene: TRBV18; CDR3 protein: CASSPPSVETQYF; CDR3 DNA: TGTGCCAGCTCACCTCCGAGCGTGGAGACCCAGTACTTC